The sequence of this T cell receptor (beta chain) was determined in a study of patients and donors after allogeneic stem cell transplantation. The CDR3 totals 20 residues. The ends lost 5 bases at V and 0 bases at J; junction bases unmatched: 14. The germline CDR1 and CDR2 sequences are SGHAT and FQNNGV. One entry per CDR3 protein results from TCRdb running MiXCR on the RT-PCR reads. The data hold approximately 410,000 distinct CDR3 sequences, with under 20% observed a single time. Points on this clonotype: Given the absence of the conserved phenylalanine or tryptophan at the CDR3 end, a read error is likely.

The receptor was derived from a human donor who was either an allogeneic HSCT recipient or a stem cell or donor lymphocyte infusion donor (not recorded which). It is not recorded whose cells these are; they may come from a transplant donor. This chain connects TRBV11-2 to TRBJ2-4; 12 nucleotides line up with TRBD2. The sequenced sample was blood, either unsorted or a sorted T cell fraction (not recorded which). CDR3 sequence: CASSGTTSGRRWLAKNIQYL. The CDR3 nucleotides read TGTGCCAGCAGCGGAACTACTAGCGGGAGGAGGTGGCTAGCCAAAAACATTCAGTACCTC.